These 26 T cell receptor beta chains were sequenced from one sample in a study of spatial heterogeneity in lung cancer. TCRdb fed the 5' RACE reads into MiXCR, producing one record per CDR3 protein. The data hold about 13,000 distinct CDR3 sequences, with 3.5% to 4.5% observed a single time. Stated time point: sample taken at primary tumor resection. Whole RNA, isolated from tumor, nontumor lung or frozen PBMC, was sequenced without prior sorting. Sequences were derived from PBMCs, sampled at surgery. All receptors derive from a male donor with early-stage non-small cell lung cancer.

There are many counts of this clonotype. This beta chain was picked up by a library intended for alpha chains and is off target, so its count carries little meaning. This CDR3 is CASRSELASTTSTDTQYF. The CDR3 coding sequence is TGTGCCAGCAGGTCAGAACTAGCGTCAACAACTAGCACAGATACGCAGTATTTT. The chain employs TRBV6-2 or TRBV6-3 and TRBJ2-3; 7 nucleotides agree with TRBD2. V shed 6 bases and J 0 bases; nucleotides not matched to a gene: 15. Germline-derived CDR1 and CDR2 are MNHEY and SVGEGT. The CDR3 length is 18 residues.

Concerning this clonotype itself: This beta chain is a stray read from a library made for alpha chains; its abundance is not meaningful. The rearrangement links TRBV27 to TRBJ2-7, with 12 bases aligning to TRBD1. Germline CDR1 and CDR2: MNHEY and SMNVEV (reference sequence). The CDR3 totals 15 residues. V dropped 2 bases and J dropped 9; count of bases not matched to a gene: 8. CDR3 sequence reads: CASSLSGDRGHGQYF. The DNA for the CDR3 is TGTGCCAGCAGTTTAAGTGGGGACAGGGGGCACGGGCAGTACTTC.

This clonotype has a count of ten or more. With the library built for alpha chains, this beta chain is off target and its frequency is not meaningful. The chain uses TRBV9 and TRBJ2-7, with TRBD1 matching over 8 bases. The V segment lost 4 bases and the J segment 2 bases; nucleotides outside the gene matches: 5. CDR1 is SGDLS and CDR2 is YYNGEE in the germline V gene. The CDR3 length is 14 residues. As DNA, the CDR3 is TGTGCCAGCAGCCCATCGGACAGGGCCTACGAGCAGTACTTC. Translation: CASSPSDRAYEQYF.

This clonotype came up many times. This beta chain is a stray sequence in a library constructed for alpha chains; its clone size is not meaningful. The rearrangement joins TRBV7-9 to TRBJ2-1, with unresolved D. Germline V lookup: CDR1 SEHNR, CDR2 FQNEAQ (reference sequence). Trimming removed 5 bases from V and 1 base from J, with 12 bases in between. There are 15 residues in the CDR3. The CDR3 reads CASSPRWASYNEQFF. CDR3 bases: TGTGCCAGCAGCCCCCGGTGGGCGTCCTACAATGAGCAGTTCTTC.

Turning to this clonotype: Since the library was made to target alpha chains, this beta chain is a stray read and its abundance is not meaningful. The V call is TRBV20-1, the J call TRBJ1-2; D is uncertain. The CDR3 length is 12 residues. The V end was cut by 6 bases, the J end by 8 bases, with 16 bases between. CDR1 and CDR2 (germline): DFQATT, SNEGSKA (reference sequence). The CDR3 loop is CSAPRLDGGYTF. CDR3 DNA sequence: TGCAGTGCCCCCCGTCTGGACGGAGGCTACACCTTC.

In its sample, this clonotype was seen many times. This beta chain represents an off-target read in a library built for alpha chains; its size is of limited meaning. This CDR3 is CASSQGQGMNTEAFF. The DNA for the CDR3 is TGTGCCAGCAGCCAGGGACAGGGGATGAACACTGAAGCTTTCTTT. The rearrangement uses TRBV4-2 and TRBJ1-1; 10 nucleotides line up with TRBD1. Germline CDR1 reads LGHNA; CDR2 reads YNFKEQ. This CDR3 region has 15 residues. With V trimmed by 3 bases and J by 0 bases, 1 base remained unmatched.

This clonotype appeared many times. The size of this beta chain means little, since it is a stray read in a library made for alpha chains. V gene TRBV7-9 combines with J gene TRBJ2-1, with D possibly TRBD2 on 5 matching bases. The CDR3 covers 14 residues. V lost 4 bases and J 1 base, leaving 8 bases between the germline ends. The germline gives CDR1 SEHNR, CDR2 FQNEAQ (reference sequence). The CDR3 region has the DNA TGTGCCAGCAGCTCGGACTTTTCCTACAATGAGCAGTTCTTC. Its translation: CASSSDFSYNEQFF.

There are many counts of this clonotype. The library was built for alpha chains, so this beta chain is an off-target read and its size means little. This chain joins TRBV28 and TRBJ2-3; 12 bases map to TRBD2. CDR3 length equals 14 residues. The V segment lost 8 bases and the J segment 4 bases; nucleotides outside the gene matches: 4. CDR1 and CDR2 (germline): MDHEN, SYDVKM. CDR3 loop: CASQTSGSSDTQYF. Here the CDR3 DNA reads TGTGCCAGCCAGACTAGCGGGAGCTCAGATACGCAGTATTTT. The full variable domain, its missing parts supplied by reference TRBV28 and TRBJ2-3, is DVKVTQSSRYLVKRTGEKVFLECVQDMDHENMFWYRQDPGLGLRLIYFSYDVKMKEKGDIPEGYSVSREKKERFSLILESASTNQTSMYLCASQTSGSSDTQYFGPGTRLTVL.

Ten or more counts support this clonotype. Because the library targeted alpha chains, this beta chain is an off-target read whose size means little. The chain recombines TRBV20-1 with TRBJ1-5; 8 nucleotides match TRBD1. The CDR3 sequence is 15 residues long. J was trimmed by 4 bases and V by 0 bases; bases with no gene match: 5. Germline CDR1 is DFQATT and CDR2 is SNEGSKA (reference sequence). In DNA form, the CDR3 reads TGCAGTGCTAGAGATGGACAGGGTGGGAATCAGCCCCAGCATTTT. Residues: CSARDGQGGNQPQHF.

Notes on this clonotype: This beta chain is off target for a library built for alpha chains, so its abundance means little. The rearrangement links TRBV10-3 to TRBJ2-1, with 8 bases matching TRBD2. V was clipped by 5 bases and J by 8 bases; unmatched bases: 8. Germline assignment: CDR1 ENHRY and CDR2 SYGVKD. The CDR3 contains 14 residues. The CDR3 DNA reads as TGTGCCATCAGTAGCGGGAGTGGTTTTGATGAGCAGTTCTTC. Amino acids: CAISSGSGFDEQFF.

This clonotype was observed many times. For a library built for alpha chains, this beta chain is a stray read; little rests on its size. This chain joins TRBV7-7 and TRBJ2-2; D not resolved. Germline loops: CDR1 SSHAT, CDR2 FNYEAQ (reference sequence). V gave up 3 bases and J gave up 1 base, with 3 bases separating them. The CDR3 loop spans 13 amino acids. CDR3 amino acids: CASSLLNTGELFF. DNA of the CDR3: TGTGCCAGCAGCTTGCTGAACACCGGGGAGCTGTTTTTT.

In the case of this clonotype: As an off-target read in a library built for alpha chains, this beta chain has a frequency of little significance. The chain couples TRBV3-1 to TRBJ2-1; D is possibly TRBD1 or TRBD2 (5 bases each). CDR1 is LGHDT and CDR2 is YNNKEL in the germline V gene (reference sequence). This CDR3 has 16 residues. The ends were cut back, 3 bases at V and 0 bases at J, with 12 bases in the middle. The CDR3 bases are TGTGCCAGCAGCCATTGGGACGGTCGCTCCTACAATGAGCAGTTCTTC. It codes for CASSHWDGRSYNEQFF.

This clonotype appeared many times. This beta chain is an unintended read in a library built for alpha chains; its size means little. This rearrangement joins TRBV2 to TRBJ2-1; D is unresolved. The CDR3 runs to 11 residues. The germline V gene encodes CDR1 SNHLY and CDR2 FYNNEI. Deletions cut 6 bases from V and 5 bases from J, with 5 bases between. The CDR3, as DNA: TGTGCCAGCAGGGAGAACAATGAGCAGTTCTTC. Translation: CASRENNEQFF.

This clonotype has ten or more counts. This beta chain is off target for a library built for alpha chains, so its abundance means little. The genes are TRBV29-1 and TRBJ1-2; no definite D call. CDR1 is SQVTM and CDR2 is ANQGSEA in the germline V gene. The length of the CDR3 is 11 residues. V lost 4 bases, J lost 0 bases, and 3 bases lay in between. The CDR3 DNA is TGCAGCGTTGTAGCTAACTATGGCTACACCTTC. It is translated as CSVVANYGYTF.

This clonotype was seen a few times. Little can be read into the size of this beta chain, an off-target read in a library designed for alpha chains. The chain links TRBV7-6 to TRBJ2-7; 7 positions match TRBD1. This CDR3 has 15 amino acids. The germline V gene has CDR1 SGHVS and CDR2 FNYEAQ. The V and J ends lost 5 bases and 0 bases, in that order; junction bases with no gene match: 7. The CDR3 DNA is TGTGCCAGCAGCGTCGGACAGGACAGCTCCTACGAGCAGTACTTC. It translates to CASSVGQDSSYEQYF.

This clonotype appeared many times. Found in a library prepared for alpha chains, this beta chain is an off-target read, and its abundance has little meaning. The rearrangement uses TRBV7-2 and TRBJ2-6; no clear D. Trimming took off 0 bases at V and 8 bases at J, with 11 bases between the two ends. Per germline, CDR1 SGHTA and CDR2 FQGNSA. The CDR3 sequence is 15 residues long. The CDR3 reads CASSLASIFTNVLTF. The DNA for the CDR3 is TGTGCCAGCAGCTTAGCCTCGATTTTCACCAACGTCCTGACTTTC.

This clonotype turned up a few times. The size of this beta chain means little, since it is a stray read in a library made for alpha chains. V usage is TRBV4-1 and J usage is TRBJ2-4; 9 bases are shared with TRBD1. Per the germline V gene, CDR1 is MGHRA and CDR2 is YSYEKL. This CDR3 has 15 amino acids. The junction had 4 bases not matched to a gene; V was cut back by 0 bases and J by 7 bases. CDR3 region: CASSQDPGTGNIQYF. CDR3 sequence (DNA): TGCGCCAGCAGCCAAGATCCTGGGACAGGGAACATTCAGTACTTC.

The sample holds many counts of this clonotype. This beta chain lies outside the target of a library built for alpha chains; its clone size means little. The chain recombines TRBV7-9 with TRBJ2-7, with D perhaps being TRBD1 or TRBD2 (5 bases each). Trimming took off 1 base at V and 2 bases at J, with 15 bases between the two ends. The CDR3 covers 16 residues. In germline, CDR1 is SEHNR, CDR2 FQNEAQ (reference sequence). The CDR3 nucleotides read TGTGCCAGCAGCTTAGGTCGTGGGGGTGGCCCCTACGAGCAGTACTTC. The encoded protein is CASSLGRGGGPYEQYF.

A remark on this clonotype: In a library made to pick up alpha chains, this beta chain is a stray read with a size that means little. The V and J genes are TRBV19 and TRBJ2-5; perhaps TRBD1 as D (6 bases). V was cut by 9 bases and J by 1 base, with 12 bases left in between. CDR3 length equals 13 residues. From germline, CDR1 is LNHDA and CDR2 SQIVND (reference sequence). The CDR3 reads CASRDILQETQYF. CDR3 nucleotides: TGTGCCAGCCGGGACATTCTCCAAGAGACCCAGTACTTC. Using reference TRBV19 and TRBJ2-5 for the parts outside the CDR3, the full variable domain is DGGITQSPKYLFRKEGQNVTLSCEQNLNHDAMYWYRQDPGQGLRLIYYSQIVNDFQKGDIAEGYSVSREKKESFPLTVTSAQKNPTAFYLCASRDILQETQYFGPGTRLLVL.

Details on this clonotype: This beta chain turned up in a library designed for alpha chains; as an off-target read, its abundance says little. The chain has TRBV19 and TRBJ2-2; D perhaps matches TRBD2 (6 bases). CDR3 length: 16 amino acids. Looked up from germline, CDR1 is LNHDA and CDR2 is SQIVND (reference sequence). The V gene lost 2 bases and the J gene lost 4 bases, with 14 bases spanning the gap. DNA of the CDR3: TGTGCCAGTAGTATATTAAGCGGGTCCTTCACCGGGGAGCTGTTTTTT. It encodes CASSILSGSFTGELFF.

This clonotype occurred many times. This beta chain is a stray read from a library made for alpha chains; its abundance is not meaningful. J is TRBJ2-3 and V is TRBV20-1; D perhaps matches TRBD2 (6 bases). CDR3 length equals 16 residues. Trimming stripped 4 bases from V and 3 bases from J, with 20 bases between. The V gene's germline CDR1 is DFQATT and CDR2 SNEGSKA (reference sequence). The CDR3 here is CSATDGGSIVTDTQYF. For the CDR3, the DNA is TGCAGTGCTACCGATGGGGGGAGCATTGTAACAGATACGCAGTATTTT.

This clonotype was observed a handful of times. Since it is a stray read in a library aimed at alpha chains, this beta chain has a size that is not meaningful. This rearrangement joins TRBV29-1 to TRBJ2-4, with TRBD1 identical over 8 bases. Trimming took 0 bases from V and 6 from J; bases not matched to a gene: 7. CDR3 length: 15 residues. Per the germline V gene, CDR1 is SQVTM and CDR2 is ANQGSEA. In DNA, the CDR3 is TGCAGCGTTGAAGATTACGGACAGGGAGGAAACATTCAGTACTTC. Translation gives CSVEDYGQGGNIQYF. The variable domain in full, with the rest retrieved from reference TRBV29-1 and TRBJ2-4, is SAVISQKPSRDICQRGTSLTIQCQVDSQVTMMFWYRQQPGQSLTLIATANQGSEATYESGFVIDKFPISRPNLTFSTLTVSNMSPEDSSIYLCSVEDYGQGGNIQYFGAGTRLSVL.

As for this clonotype: In a library made to pick up alpha chains, this beta chain is a stray read with a size that means little. CDR3 protein: CASRGDRENTGELFF. The CDR3 DNA reads TGTGCCAGCAGAGGGGACAGGGAAAACACCGGGGAGCTGTTTTTT. The chain combines TRBV6-5 with TRBJ2-2; TRBD1 matches at 9 bases. Per germline, CDR1 MNHEY and CDR2 SVGAGI. V lost 6 bases and J lost 2; bases outside the gene matches: 4. The CDR3 covers 15 residues.

This clonotype has ten or more counts. Since it is a stray read in a library aimed at alpha chains, this beta chain has a size that is not meaningful. This chain's CDR3 is CASSDDRVPYEQYF. The CDR3 DNA follows: TGTGCCAGCAGTGACGACAGGGTCCCCTACGAGCAGTACTTC. The rearrangement joins TRBV7-8 to TRBJ2-7, with 7 nucleotides matching TRBD1. This CDR3 comprises 14 residues. Per germline, CDR1 SGHVS and CDR2 FQNEAQ. V was pared by 6 bases and J by 2 bases, with 7 bases of the junction left unmatched.

This clonotype was found many times. A library prepared for alpha chains yielded this beta chain as an off-target read; its size is of little meaning. The chain joins TRBV4-3 to TRBJ2-3; 7 nucleotides align to TRBD2. Germline V gene sequence: CDR1 LGHNA, CDR2 YSLEER. The CDR3 contains 17 residues. Trimming took 0 bases from V and 10 from J; bases not matched to a gene: 16. This chain's CDR3 is CASSQDGAGRYGVSQYF. In nucleotides, the CDR3 is TGCGCCAGCAGCCAAGATGGAGCGGGGCGGTATGGGGTTTCGCAGTATTTT.

This clonotype rates as medium-sized (0.01 to 0.1%). This beta chain was picked up by a library intended for alpha chains and is off target, so its count carries little meaning. The J gene is TRBJ2-1, the V gene TRBV7-8; no clear D. V dropped 4 bases and J dropped 6 bases, with 10 bases sitting between them. The CDR3 runs to 13 residues. Looked up from germline, CDR1 is SGHVS and CDR2 is FQNEAQ. CDR3 in amino acids: CASSSDRANEQFF. The CDR3 bases are TGTGCCAGCAGCTCGGATAGGGCCAATGAGCAGTTCTTC.